The T cell receptor (beta chain) described here comes from a study of T cells in localized non-small cell lung cancer. Study-level points and caveats: Of the tissues analyzed, uninvolved adjacent lung showed maximal T cell clonality, greater than tumor. The study detected a median about 50 of the top 100 tumor clones in adjacent lung. In the blood, greater T cell density corresponded to longer overall survival. The study sequenced only one region of the tumor. As a result, intratumor heterogeneity could not be excluded and remains possible.

The data were produced by immunoSEQ multiplex PCR, yet TCRdb's version contains in-frame clones alone and is incomplete. Of 1,300 or so clones listed, 23% are singletons. This clone was picked up a small number of times. Its cognate antigen is unknown. The V gene end was trimmed by 5 bases and the J gene end by 1 base; junction bases not matched to a gene: 10. In germline, CDR1 is LNHDA, CDR2 SQIVND (reference sequence). The CDR3 has 17 residues. This material consisted of lung tumor tissue, taken before any cancer treatment. The chain is built from TRBV19 and TRBJ1-1; TRBD1 matches 10 bases. The TCR was taken from a woman aged 35 to 70 with stage I lung adenocarcinoma. The CDR3 region is CASSPNRDRGRNTEAFF. CDR3 DNA: TGTGCCAGTAGTCCGAATCGAGACAGGGGGCGGAACACTGAAGCTTTCTTT.